Below are 21 T cell receptor beta chains sequenced from a single sample in a study of control samples from healthy donors and cancer patients. Generated by immunoSEQ multiplex PCR, the TCRdb table keeps only in-frame clones and is missing some. In the table there are about 150,000 clones, around 88% of which are singletons. The sequencing input was blood. These receptors were obtained from a man in his late teens or twenties in good health.

The chain has TRBV2 and TRBJ2-7, with 11 bases aligning to TRBD1. The CDR3 is 13 amino acids. Looked up from germline, CDR1 is SNHLY and CDR2 is FYNNEI. The J segment lost 6 bases and the V segment lost 6 bases, leaving 4 bases of the junction unmatched. In DNA, the CDR3 is TGTGCCAGCAGGGCGGACAGGGGGCGCGAGCAGTACTTC. Its protein is CASRADRGREQYF.

A single count supports this clone. V and J are TRBV7-2 and TRBJ2-5; D possibly corresponds to TRBD2 (7 bases). The CDR3 contains 16 residues. V lost 6 bases, J lost 5 bases, and 22 bases lay in between. CDR1 and CDR2 from the germline V gene are SGHTA and FQGNSA. This CDR3 is CASSFVGGGRIETQYF. Written as DNA, the CDR3 is TGTGCCAGCAGTTTTGTTGGCGGGGGCAGGATCGAGACCCAGTACTTC.

This chain links TRBV5-8 with TRBJ1-2; TRBD1 agrees at 7 bases. Germline CDR1 reads SGHTS; CDR2 reads YDEGEE. The CDR3 covers 13 residues. V was pared by 5 bases and J by 8 bases, with 9 bases of the junction left unmatched. In nucleotides, the CDR3 is TGTGCCAGCAGACAAGTGACAGGGTTAGGCTACACCTTC. Its protein is CASRQVTGLGYTF.

V and J are TRBV7-9 and TRBJ1-4; D is unclear. Trimming stripped 3 bases from V and 5 bases from J, with 16 bases between. Germline lookup yields CDR1 SEHNR and CDR2 FQNEAQ (reference sequence). This CDR3 comprises 16 residues. CDR3 in amino acids: CASSFGLTSKNEKLFF. The CDR3 coding sequence is TGTGCCAGCAGCTTCGGGCTCACCTCTAAAAATGAAAAACTGTTTTTT. The full variable domain, rest sourced from reference TRBV7-9 and TRBJ1-4, is DTGVSQNPRHKITKRGQNVTFRCDPISEHNRLYWYRQTLGQGPEFLTYFQNEAQLEKSRLLSDRFSAERPKGSFSTLEIQRTEQGDSAMYLCASSFGLTSKNEKLFFGSGTQLSVL.

V and J are TRBV6-6 and TRBJ1-4; D ambiguous. With 6 bases removed from V and 14 bases from J, the gap between germline ends came to 19 bases. Germline CDR1 MNHNY, CDR2 SVGAGI (reference sequence). CDR3 length: 13 residues. The CDR3 region has the DNA TGTGCCAGCAGCTCCCTTAGAAGAGACCAGCTGTTTTTT. Protein: CASSSLRRDQLFF.

The chain links TRBV24-1 to TRBJ2-3; TRBD1 aligns across 12 bases. Germline-derived CDR1 and CDR2 are KGHDR and SFDVKD. This CDR3 has 17 residues. Unmatched junction bases numbered 8, after V lost 3 bases and J lost 5 bases. This CDR3 is CATSDEGGQGAGDTQYF. The CDR3 DNA is TGTGCCACCAGTGATGAAGGGGGACAGGGGGCAGGAGATACGCAGTATTTT.

The chain couples TRBV24-1 to TRBJ2-3; no firm D call. Germline CDR1 is KGHDR and CDR2 is SFDVKD. This CDR3 comprises 16 residues. V was clipped by 1 base and J by 0 bases, with 10 bases between them. CDR3 protein: CATSDFLGPSTDTQYF. The CDR3 DNA sequence: TGTGCCACCAGTGATTTTTTAGGCCCTAGCACAGATACGCAGTATTTT.

This clone was observed a single time. This sequence joins TRBV4-1 and TRBJ2-6; D may be TRBD1 (8 bases). Trimming removed 3 bases from V and 0 bases from J, with 15 bases in between. From germline, CDR1 is MGHRA and CDR2 YSYEKL. This CDR3 is 18 amino acids long. CDR3 nucleotide sequence: TGCGCCAGCAGCCACACAGGGGGGGTAAGCTCTGGGGCCAACGTCCTGACTTTC. Encoded protein: CASSHTGGVSSGANVLTF.

The chain links TRBV27 to TRBJ2-3, with 8 nucleotides matching TRBD2. The ends lost 8 bases at V and 2 bases at J; junction bases unmatched: 9. Germline V gene data show CDR1 as MNHEY and CDR2 as SMNVEV (reference sequence). The CDR3 is made up of 15 amino acids. The CDR3 loop is CASQPAGASTDTQYF. DNA of the CDR3: TGTGCCAGCCAGCCAGCGGGGGCCTCCACAGATACGCAGTATTTT.

J is TRBJ1-4 and V is TRBV5-5, with 10 bases aligning to TRBD1. CDR1 and CDR2 from the germline V gene are SGHKS and YYEKEE (reference sequence). This CDR3 has 18 residues. V shed 2 bases and J 2 bases; nucleotides not matched to a gene: 9. CDR3 region: CASSLGQGDLGTNEKLFF. The CDR3 DNA sequence: TGTGCCAGCAGCTTAGGACAGGGGGACCTCGGTACTAATGAAAAACTGTTTTTT.

This clone has just one count. This rearrangement joins TRBV11-2 to TRBJ2-3, with 10 bases aligning to TRBD2. This CDR3 contains 15 residues. In germline, CDR1 is SGHAT, CDR2 FQNNGV. Trimming took 4 bases from V and 2 from J; bases not matched to a gene: 3. The CDR3 region has the DNA TGTGCCAGCAGCTGGACTAGCGGTCTCACAGATACGCAGTATTTT. Its protein product is CASSWTSGLTDTQYF.

Points on this clone: The junction does not match germline at one end; this may be a read error. The chain employs TRBV5-5 and TRBJ2-3; the D call may be TRBD1 or TRBD2 (5 bases each). The germline CDR1 and CDR2 sequences are SGHKS and YYEKEE (reference sequence). The length of the CDR3 is 15 residues. The CDR3 nucleotides are TGTGCCAGCAACTTGGACTCCGCCAGGGCAGATACGCAGTATTTT. This encodes CASNLDSARADTQYF.

This chain joins TRBV5-6 and TRBJ2-3; tentatively, D is TRBD1 or TRBD2 (5 bases each). Between the trimmed V and J ends, which lost 1 base and 5 bases, there was a span of 14 bases. The CDR3 has 15 residues. The germline V gene has CDR1 SGHDT and CDR2 YYEEEE. Written as DNA, the CDR3 is TGTGCCAGCAGCTTGTCGGTGGGGGTGGAAGATACGCAGTATTTT. Its protein is CASSLSVGVEDTQYF.

V gene TRBV7-6 combines with J gene TRBJ1-1, with TRBD1 identical over 9 bases. The V segment lost 5 bases and the J segment 12 bases; nucleotides outside the gene matches: 10. The CDR3 runs to 13 residues. The germline gives CDR1 SGHVS, CDR2 FNYEAQ. DNA of the CDR3: TGTGCCAGCAGCCTCCTACAGGGGGCGCGTCCTTTCTTT. This sequence encodes CASSLLQGARPFF. Drawing the rest from reference TRBV7-6 and TRBJ1-1, the complete variable domain is GAGVSQSPRYKVTKRGQDVALRCDPISGHVSLYWYRQALGQGPEFLTYFNYEAQQDKSGLPNDRFSAERPEGSISTLTIQRTEQRDSAMYRCASSLLQGARPFFGQGTRLTVV.

This clone turned up a few times. V is TRBV2 and J is TRBJ1-5; D not certain. V lost 3 bases to trimming and J lost 2 bases, with 11 bases between them. Germline lookup yields CDR1 SNHLY and CDR2 FYNNEI. The CDR3 contains 15 residues. CDR3 nucleotides: TGTGCCAGCAGTGACCCCGGGGTTGGCAATCAGCCCCAGCATTTT. This encodes CASSDPGVGNQPQHF.

The chain has TRBV7-3 and TRBJ1-1; D gene uncertain. Trimming took 6 bases from V and 0 from J, leaving 11 bases between them. Germline V gene sequence: CDR1 SGHTA, CDR2 FQGTGA. The CDR3 totals 14 residues. The CDR3 DNA is TGTGCCAGCAGATCTCGAGAGATGAACACTGAAGCTTTCTTT. Translated, it gives CASRSREMNTEAFF.

The rearrangement links TRBV2 to TRBJ1-2; D is unresolved. Trimming removed 0 bases at V and 7 bases at J, with 9 bases between. In germline, CDR1 is SNHLY, CDR2 FYNNEI. The CDR3 spans 13 residues. CDR3 coding DNA: TGTGCCAGCAGTGAAGCGAGCTCCGGTGGCTACACCTTC. Encoded protein: CASSEASSGGYTF.

V usage is TRBV29-1 and J usage is TRBJ2-5; no clear D gene. Germline CDR1 and CDR2: SQVTM and ANQGSEA. The V end was cut by 7 bases, the J end by 4 bases, with 16 bases between. CDR3 size: 13 residues. CDR3: CSASLRGRETQYF. The CDR3 region has the DNA TGCAGCGCGAGTCTTCGCGGTCGAGAGACCCAGTACTTC.

V and J are TRBV6-5 and TRBJ1-4; 7 nucleotides line up with TRBD1. The CDR3 length is 16 residues. Germline assignment: CDR1 MNHEY and CDR2 SVGAGI. Trimming at V came to 0 bases and at J to 4 bases, leaving 5 bases not matched to a gene. CDR3: CASSYSWGDSNEKLFF. The CDR3 DNA is TGTGCCAGCAGTTACTCATGGGGGGACAGTAATGAAAAACTGTTTTTT.

The chain recombines TRBV4-3 with TRBJ1-6; D is perhaps TRBD1 (5 bases). CDR1 LGHNA and CDR2 YSLEER come from the germline V gene. The CDR3 totals 14 residues. The V and J ends lost 1 base and 10 bases respectively, with 11 bases between them. DNA of the CDR3: TGCGCCAGCAGCCAAGGGGGGGTTCGATCACCCCTCCACTTT. Protein sequence: CASSQGGVRSPLHF.

The V and J genes are TRBV6-5 and TRBJ1-2; tentative D call: TRBD1 (5 bases). Trimming left V 6 bases short and J 7 bases short, with 21 bases between. This CDR3 has 15 amino acids. The germline gives CDR1 MNHEY, CDR2 SVGAGI. CDR3 sequence (DNA): TGTGCCAGCAGCCGAAACGGCCGGCGGGGGGGTGGCTACACCTTC. Its translation is CASSRNGRRGGGYTF.